A single sample gave rise to the 21 T cell receptor beta chains below, sequenced in a study of blood T cell repertoires in COVID-19. Method: immunoSEQ multiplex PCR; TCRdb's copy keeps in-frame clones and lacks some. The data contain 380,000 or so clones, approximately 88% of them singletons. Sequenced: PBMCs or T cells enriched from blood (not recorded which). These receptors came from a middle-aged woman with acute COVID-19.

The rearrangement uses TRBV15 and TRBJ1-1, with D perhaps matching TRBD1 (6 bases). The germline gives CDR1 LNHNV, CDR2 YYDKDF (reference sequence). The germline V and J ends were trimmed by 2 bases and 6 bases, with 10 bases remaining between them. The CDR3 runs to 13 residues. The CDR3, as DNA: TGTGCCACCAGCAGAACTACAGGGTCTGAAGCTTTCTTT. It translates to CATSRTTGSEAFF.

V is TRBV7-2 and J is TRBJ2-1; 12 bases map to TRBD2. Germline trimming cut 7 bases from V and 5 bases from J; bases unmatched to any gene: 12. The CDR3 is 17 amino acids. Germline values: CDR1 SGHTA, CDR2 FQGNSA. The CDR3 sequence: CASTDPGLAGFDNEQFF. CDR3 bases: TGTGCCAGCACCGACCCCGGACTAGCGGGGTTCGACAATGAGCAGTTCTTC. Full variable domain (remainder filled in from reference TRBV7-2 and TRBJ2-1): GAGVSQSPSNKVTEKGKDVELRCDPISGHTALYWYRQSLGQGLEFLIYFQGNSAPDKSGLPSDRFSAERTGGSVSTLTIQRTQQEDSAVYLCASTDPGLAGFDNEQFFGPGTRLTVL.

The chain employs TRBV14 and TRBJ2-3; TRBD2 agrees at 11 bases. CDR3 length: 15 amino acids. The ends lost 4 bases at V and 5 bases at J; junction bases unmatched: 5. Germline V lookup: CDR1 SGHDN, CDR2 FVKESK. As DNA, the CDR3 is TGTGCCAGCAGCCCCTTAGCGGGGGGGATAGATACGCAGTATTTT. Amino acids: CASSPLAGGIDTQYF. Full variable domain (outside the CDR3, taken from reference TRBV14 and TRBJ2-3): EAGVTQFPSHSVIEKGQTVTLRCDPISGHDNLYWYRRVMGKEIKFLLHFVKESKQDESGMPNNRFLAERTGGTYSTLKVQPAELEDSGVYFCASSPLAGGIDTQYFGPGTRLTVL.

This clone was detected once. The genes are TRBV7-9 and TRBJ1-2, with 7 bases lining up with TRBD1. Germline-derived CDR1 and CDR2 are SEHNR and FQNEAQ (reference sequence). V was clipped by 0 bases and J by 4 bases; unmatched bases: 5. The CDR3 has 15 residues. The CDR3 sequence is CASSLAGGQLYGYTF. The CDR3 DNA follows: TGTGCCAGCAGCTTAGCGGGGGGACAGCTCTATGGCTACACCTTC.

This chain joins TRBV12-5 and TRBJ2-7; D gene unclear. V gave up 1 base and J gave up 1 base, with 14 bases separating them. The CDR3 sequence is 16 residues long. Germline CDR1 LGHNT, CDR2 FRNRAP. CDR3 protein: CASGLGEAPRSYEQYF. The CDR3 nucleotides read TGTGCTAGTGGTTTGGGTGAGGCCCCCCGATCCTACGAGCAGTACTTC.

This clone was recorded at least ten times. The chain recombines TRBV4-1 with TRBJ1-1; TRBD1 is a possible D gene (5 bases). The CDR3 totals 13 residues. Per the germline V gene, CDR1 is MGHRA and CDR2 is YSYEKL. Trimming stripped 3 bases from V and 6 bases from J, with 11 bases between. CDR3 region: CASSQLDSAEAFF. The CDR3 DNA reads TGCGCCAGCAGCCAGTTAGACAGTGCTGAAGCTTTCTTT.

The chain employs TRBV29-1 and TRBJ2-7, with D perhaps TRBD2 (6 bases). Per germline, CDR1 SQVTM and CDR2 ANQGSEA. The CDR3 is 12 residues long. Trimming cost V 3 bases and J 4 bases, with 10 bases left between them. CDR3 DNA: TGCAGCGTTGACTTGGGGGGATACGAGCAGTACTTC. Its translation is CSVDLGGYEQYF.

V usage is TRBV7-8 and J usage is TRBJ2-2, with 12 bases lining up with TRBD2. The CDR3 contains 17 residues. The ends lost 4 bases at V and 1 base at J; junction bases unmatched: 4. CDR1 and CDR2 from the germline V gene are SGHVS and FQNEAQ. CDR3 residues: CASSSTSGGWNTGELFF. The CDR3 bases are TGTGCCAGCAGCTCGACTAGCGGGGGATGGAACACCGGGGAGCTGTTTTTT.

The V and J genes are TRBV5-6 and TRBJ1-4, with 9 positions matching TRBD1. CDR3 length equals 14 residues. Germline CDR1 is SGHDT and CDR2 is YYEEEE. V gave up 4 bases and J gave up 10 bases; unmatched junction bases: 8. The CDR3 DNA reads TGTGCCAGCAGCCCGACAGGGGGGGTCGGAAAACTGTTTTTT. It translates to CASSPTGGVGKLFF.

V is TRBV30 and J is TRBJ2-1, with 13 bases fitting TRBD2. This CDR3 region has 14 residues. Germline V gives CDR1 GTSNPN, CDR2 SVGIG (reference sequence). Trimming cost V 0 bases and J 8 bases; bases outside gene matches: 1. The CDR3 loop is CAWSVGLAGDEQFF. The CDR3 nucleotides read TGTGCCTGGAGTGTTGGACTAGCGGGGGATGAGCAGTTCTTC.

This rearrangement joins TRBV3-1 (or the pseudogene TRBV3-2) to TRBJ2-5; unclear D gene. Trimming left V 3 bases short and J 2 bases short, with 13 bases between. Germline V gene sequence: CDR1 LGHDT, CDR2 YNNKEL (reference sequence). This CDR3 comprises 15 residues. For the CDR3, the DNA is TGTGCCAGCAGCCACCCCGTCCCAGTACAAGAGACCCAGTACTTC. It yields the protein CASSHPVPVQETQYF.

V gene TRBV4-1 combines with J gene TRBJ2-5; 9 bases are shared with TRBD2. The CDR3 is 15 amino acids. The germline V gene has CDR1 MGHRA and CDR2 YSYEKL. V trimming: 3 bases; J trimming: 2 bases; junction bases outside the gene matches: 4. CDR3 sequence reads: CASSQGLAPQETQYF. CDR3 in DNA: TGCGCCAGCAGCCAGGGACTAGCCCCTCAAGAGACCCAGTACTTC.

This chain links TRBV5-1 with TRBJ2-3, with TRBD2 matching 11 bases. The CDR3 runs 18 residues. Germline V gives CDR1 SGHRS, CDR2 YFSETQ. Unmatched junction bases numbered 11, after V lost 5 bases and J lost 0 bases. In DNA, the CDR3 is TGCGCCAGCAGTCCCTCTACTAGCGGGGGATCAAGCACAGATACGCAGTATTTT. Translating gives CASSPSTSGGSSTDTQYF.

The gene calls are TRBV5-1 and TRBJ1-3; 10 bases map to TRBD1. After removal of 0 bases from V and 2 bases from J, the junction contained 5 bases not matched to a gene. Germline values: CDR1 SGHRS, CDR2 YFSETQ. This CDR3 is built from 17 residues. The DNA of the CDR3 is TGCGCCAGCAGCTTGGACGGGACAGGGGCTGCTGGAAACACCATATATTTT. Translation gives CASSLDGTGAAGNTIYF.

This chain joins TRBV19 and TRBJ1-1; 8 positions agree with TRBD1. J gave up 4 bases and V 6 bases, and 13 bases lay outside the gene matches. Germline CDR1 is LNHDA and CDR2 is SQIVND (reference sequence). This CDR3 comprises 16 residues. The CDR3 here is CASRVKWTGWATEAFF. In DNA, the CDR3 is TGTGCCAGTAGAGTGAAATGGACAGGGTGGGCCACTGAAGCTTTCTTT.

The chain links TRBV19 to TRBJ1-5, with TRBD1 as a possible D gene (6 bases). The CDR3 sequence is 16 residues long. Trimming stripped 4 bases from V and 0 bases from J, with 13 bases between. Germline CDR1 is LNHDA and CDR2 is SQIVND (reference sequence). The CDR3 loop is CASSKGQTYSNQPQHF. The CDR3 DNA sequence: TGTGCCAGTAGTAAGGGACAAACTTATAGCAATCAGCCCCAGCATTTT.

The rearrangement uses TRBV27 and TRBJ2-7; 8 nucleotides match TRBD1. Germline CDR1 and CDR2: MNHEY and SMNVEV (reference sequence). The CDR3 extends over 17 amino acids. V lost 6 bases, J lost 0 bases, and 13 bases stayed unmatched. The chain's CDR3 is CASSSNPGQARSYEQYF. The CDR3 region has the DNA TGTGCCAGCAGCTCTAACCCGGGACAGGCTCGCTCCTACGAGCAGTACTTC.

V and J are TRBV30 and TRBJ1-6; no clear D gene. Germline V gene lookup returns CDR1 GTSNPN and CDR2 SVGIG (reference sequence). V lost 0 bases, J lost 10 bases, and 10 bases lay in between. The CDR3 is 13 residues long. CDR3 bases: TGTGCCTGGAGTGTAGGAGGGTACTCACCCCTCCACTTT. Residues: CAWSVGGYSPLHF.

Turning to this clone: At the DNA level, this CDR3 is encoded by other sequences in the same sample as well. The J gene is TRBJ2-7, the V gene TRBV5-1, with D possibly TRBD1 on 5 matching bases. The ends were cut back, 0 bases at V and 5 bases at J, with 9 bases in the middle. Germline V gene lookup returns CDR1 SGHRS and CDR2 YFSETQ. The CDR3 has 13 residues. CDR3 loop: CASSLAEGDEQYF. The CDR3 bases are TGCGCCAGCAGCTTGGCCGAAGGGGACGAGCAGTACTTC.

The CDR3 DNA is TGTGCCACCAGCAGAGAAGGGACAGGGATCTCTGGGGCCAACGTCCTGACTTTC. Translation gives CATSREGTGISGANVLTF. This sequence joins TRBV15 and TRBJ2-6; TRBD1 matches at 9 bases. The germline gives CDR1 LNHNV, CDR2 YYDKDF (reference sequence). Trimming took 0 bases from V and 0 from J; bases not matched to a gene: 3. This CDR3 comprises 18 residues.

The chain uses TRBV27 and TRBJ1-1; D is unresolved. V was shortened by 8 bases and J by 4 bases, with 17 bases between the two germline ends. The CDR3 is 14 residues long. Germline V lookup: CDR1 MNHEY, CDR2 SMNVEV (reference sequence). Here the CDR3 DNA reads TGTGCCAGCGCCAGACTTCCGAGAATCACTGAAGCTTTCTTT. Its translation: CASARLPRITEAFF.